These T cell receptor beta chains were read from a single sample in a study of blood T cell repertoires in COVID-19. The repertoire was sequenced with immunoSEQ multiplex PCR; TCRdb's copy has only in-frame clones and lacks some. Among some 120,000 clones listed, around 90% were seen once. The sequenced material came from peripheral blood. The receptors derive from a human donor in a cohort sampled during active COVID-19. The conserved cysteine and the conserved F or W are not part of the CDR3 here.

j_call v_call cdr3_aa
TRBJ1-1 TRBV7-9 ASSLDGWERNTEAF
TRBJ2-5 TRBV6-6 ASKSVMVQETQY
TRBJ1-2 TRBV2 ASSDAAAYGYT
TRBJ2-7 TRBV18 ASSAQLAGAVYEQY
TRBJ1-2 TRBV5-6 ASSPGQGTYGYT
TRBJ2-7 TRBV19 ASSLSTGGSYEQY
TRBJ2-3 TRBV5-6 ASSLAFGGAEDTQY
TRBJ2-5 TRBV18 ASSEGSQETQY
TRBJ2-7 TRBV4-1 ASSQGPTHASGGPGEQY
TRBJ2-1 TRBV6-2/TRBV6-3 ASSQTGGTYNEQF
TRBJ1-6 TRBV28 ASSSITTDSPLH
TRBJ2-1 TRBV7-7 ASSARASGYNEQF
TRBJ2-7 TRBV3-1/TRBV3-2 ASSQTYSGRSSYEQY
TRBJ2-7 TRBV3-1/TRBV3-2 ASSQVGGLRY
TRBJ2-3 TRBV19 ASSPRQGRTSTDTQY
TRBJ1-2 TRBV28 ASSRGQTISYT
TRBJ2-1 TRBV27 ASTPRVLGLNSYNEQF
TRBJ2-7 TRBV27 ASSFGQVYEQY
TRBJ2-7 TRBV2 ASSEGRTGGLYEQY
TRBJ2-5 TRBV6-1 ASSAGLAGGLETQY
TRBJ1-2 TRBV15 ATSFRGGDYGYT
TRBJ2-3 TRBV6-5 ASGQTSGSADTQY
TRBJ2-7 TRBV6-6 ASSVAGAAYEQY
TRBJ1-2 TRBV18 ASSLVGYGYT
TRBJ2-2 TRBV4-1 ASTPGQGLNGELF
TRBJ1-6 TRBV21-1 ATKRAQGAPSSYNSPLH
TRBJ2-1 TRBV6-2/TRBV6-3 ASSPTGAPEQF
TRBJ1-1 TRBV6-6 ASSYGGVNTEAF